This record covers a single TCR beta chain. The data are from a study of blood T cell repertoires in COVID-19. Repertoires were generated with immunoSEQ multiplex PCR, while TCRdb's copy carries only in-frame clones and drops some. This table holds approximately 110,000 clones, roughly 84% found once. CDR1 SGHTA and CDR2 FQGNSA come from the germline V gene. The CDR3 has 15 residues. The trim removed 1 base at V and 4 bases at J, leaving 4 bases unmatched. This receptor was obtained from a middle-aged man with acute or convalescent COVID-19. V and J are TRBV7-2 and TRBJ1-2, with 9 bases that match TRBD1. Source material: peripheral blood. Here the CDR3 reads CASSLDRGRGYGYTF. The CDR3 DNA is TGTGCCAGCAGCTTAGACAGGGGGCGGGGCTATGGCTACACCTTC.